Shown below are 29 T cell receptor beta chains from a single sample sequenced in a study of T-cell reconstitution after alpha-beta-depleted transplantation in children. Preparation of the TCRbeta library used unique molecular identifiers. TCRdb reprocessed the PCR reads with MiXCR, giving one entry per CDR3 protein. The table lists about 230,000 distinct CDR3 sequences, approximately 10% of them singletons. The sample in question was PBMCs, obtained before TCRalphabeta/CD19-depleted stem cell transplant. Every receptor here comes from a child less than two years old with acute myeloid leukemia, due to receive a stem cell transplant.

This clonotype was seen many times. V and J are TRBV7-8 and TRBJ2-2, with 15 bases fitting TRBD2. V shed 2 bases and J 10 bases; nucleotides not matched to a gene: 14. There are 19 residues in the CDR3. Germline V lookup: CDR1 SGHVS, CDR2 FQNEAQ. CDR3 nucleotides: TGTGCCAGCAGCTTACCCGGAGGGACTAGCGGGAGGTTCAGTGCGGAGCTGTTTTTT. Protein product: CASSLPGGTSGRFSAELFF.

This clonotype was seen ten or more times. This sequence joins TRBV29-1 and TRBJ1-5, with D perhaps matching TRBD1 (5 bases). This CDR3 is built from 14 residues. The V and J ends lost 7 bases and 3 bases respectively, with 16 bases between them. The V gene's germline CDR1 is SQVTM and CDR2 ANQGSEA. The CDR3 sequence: CSAAGPGNNQPQHF. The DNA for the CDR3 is TGCAGCGCCGCGGGACCGGGGAACAATCAGCCCCAGCATTTT.

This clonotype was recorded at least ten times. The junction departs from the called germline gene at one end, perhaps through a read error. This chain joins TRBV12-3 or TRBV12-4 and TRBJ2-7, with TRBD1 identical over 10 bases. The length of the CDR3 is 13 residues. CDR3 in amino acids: CASSLNLDRGRNF. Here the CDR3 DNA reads TGTGCCAGCAGTTTAAACCTAGACAGGGGGCGAAACTTC.

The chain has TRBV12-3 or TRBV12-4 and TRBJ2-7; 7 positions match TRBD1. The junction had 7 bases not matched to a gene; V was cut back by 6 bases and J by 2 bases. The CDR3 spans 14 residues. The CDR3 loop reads CASRNTGQTYEQYF. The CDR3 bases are TGTGCCAGCAGAAACACGGGACAGACCTACGAGCAGTACTTC.

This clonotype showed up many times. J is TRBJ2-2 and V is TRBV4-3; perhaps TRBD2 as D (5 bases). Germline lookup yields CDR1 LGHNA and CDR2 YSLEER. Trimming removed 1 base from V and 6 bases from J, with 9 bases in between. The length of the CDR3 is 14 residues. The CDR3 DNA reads TGCGCCAGCAGCCAAGTAGCGCGGGCCGGGGAGCTGTTTTTT. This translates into CASSQVARAGELFF.

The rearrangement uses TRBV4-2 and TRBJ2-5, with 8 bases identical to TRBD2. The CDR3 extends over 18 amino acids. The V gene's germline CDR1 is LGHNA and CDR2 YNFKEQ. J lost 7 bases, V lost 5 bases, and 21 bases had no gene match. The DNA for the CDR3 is TGTGCCAGCAGCTCCCGGCCCTATCTTAGCGGGGACCTCGGGACCCAGTACTTC. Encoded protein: CASSSRPYLSGDLGTQYF.

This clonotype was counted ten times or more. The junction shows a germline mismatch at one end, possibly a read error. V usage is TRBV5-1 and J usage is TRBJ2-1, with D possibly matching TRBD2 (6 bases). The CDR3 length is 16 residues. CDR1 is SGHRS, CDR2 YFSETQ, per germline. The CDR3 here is CASSLAGGLSSNEQFF. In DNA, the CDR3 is TGCGCCAGCAGCTTGGCCGGGGGACTCTCCTCCAATGAGCAGTTCTTC.

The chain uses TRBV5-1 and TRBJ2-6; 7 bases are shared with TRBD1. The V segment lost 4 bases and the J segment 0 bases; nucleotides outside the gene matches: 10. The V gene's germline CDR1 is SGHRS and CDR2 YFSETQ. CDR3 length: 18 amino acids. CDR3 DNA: TGCGCCAGCAGCCAATGGACAGGCGCTTTCTCTGGGGCCAACGTCCTGACTTTC. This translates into CASSQWTGAFSGANVLTF.

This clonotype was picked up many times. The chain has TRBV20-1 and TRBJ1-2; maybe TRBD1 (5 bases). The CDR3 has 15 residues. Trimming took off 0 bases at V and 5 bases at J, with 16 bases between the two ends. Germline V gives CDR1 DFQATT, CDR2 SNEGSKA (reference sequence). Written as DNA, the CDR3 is TGCAGTGCTAGAGAGCAGGTTGGGGGAGCGTATGGCTACACCTTC. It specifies CSAREQVGGAYGYTF.

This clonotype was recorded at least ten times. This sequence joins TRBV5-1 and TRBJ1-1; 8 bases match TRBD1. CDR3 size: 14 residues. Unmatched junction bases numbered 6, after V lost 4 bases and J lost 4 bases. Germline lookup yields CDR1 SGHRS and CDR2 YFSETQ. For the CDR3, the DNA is TGCGCCAGCAGCCCCGGACAGGGTCTCACTGAAGCTTTCTTT. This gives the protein CASSPGQGLTEAFF.

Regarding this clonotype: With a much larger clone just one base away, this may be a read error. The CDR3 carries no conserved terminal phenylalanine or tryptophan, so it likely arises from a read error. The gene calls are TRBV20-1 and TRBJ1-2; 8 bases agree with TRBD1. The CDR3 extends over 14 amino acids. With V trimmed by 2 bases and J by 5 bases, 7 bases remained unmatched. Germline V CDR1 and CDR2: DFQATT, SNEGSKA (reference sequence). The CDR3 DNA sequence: TGCAGTGCTAGATCAAGGACAGGGCGGTATGGCTACACCATC. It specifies CSARSRTGRYGYTI.

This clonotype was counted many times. CDR3 in DNA: TGTGCCATCAGCTACATTCAGGGTAACTATGGCTACACCTTC. Residues: CAISYIQGNYGYTF. The chain couples TRBV10-3 to TRBJ1-2; D is possibly TRBD1 (5 bases). V shed 6 bases and J shed 1 base, with 12 bases lying between them. CDR1 is ENHRY, CDR2 SYGVKD, per germline. This CDR3 has 14 residues.

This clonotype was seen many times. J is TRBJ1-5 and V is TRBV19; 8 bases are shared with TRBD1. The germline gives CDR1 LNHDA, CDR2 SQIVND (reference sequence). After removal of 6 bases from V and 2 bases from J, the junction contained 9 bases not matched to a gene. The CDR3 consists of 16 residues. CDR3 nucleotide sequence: TGTGCCAGTAGGCTTAGGACAGGGCCACGCAATCAGCCCCAGCATTTT. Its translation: CASRLRTGPRNQPQHF.

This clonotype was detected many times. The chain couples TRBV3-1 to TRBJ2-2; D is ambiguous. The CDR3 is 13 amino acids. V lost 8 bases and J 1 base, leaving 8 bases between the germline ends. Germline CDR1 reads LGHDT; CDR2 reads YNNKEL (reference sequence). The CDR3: CASQIGNTGELFF. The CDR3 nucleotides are TGTGCCAGCCAGATTGGGAACACCGGGGAGCTGTTTTTT.

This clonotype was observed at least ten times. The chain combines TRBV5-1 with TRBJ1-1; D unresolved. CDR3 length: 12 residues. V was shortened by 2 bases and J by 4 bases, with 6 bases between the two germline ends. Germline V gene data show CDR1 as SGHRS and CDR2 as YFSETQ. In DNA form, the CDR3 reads TGCGCCAGCAGCTTTGGGAGCACTGAAGCTTTCTTT. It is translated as CASSFGSTEAFF.

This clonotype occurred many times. The DNA of the CDR3 is TGCAGCGTGCTCCGGGACAGGGGGAAGGGCTACACCTTC. Its translation is CSVLRDRGKGYTF. This sequence joins TRBV29-1 and TRBJ1-2; TRBD1 aligns across 11 bases. Germline V gives CDR1 SQVTM, CDR2 ANQGSEA. Germline trimming cut 6 bases from V and 8 bases from J; bases unmatched to any gene: 8. This CDR3 spans 13 amino acids. The variable domain in full, with the rest retrieved from reference TRBV29-1 and TRBJ1-2, is SAVISQKPSRDICQRGTSLTIQCQVDSQVTMMFWYRQQPGQSLTLIATANQGSEATYESGFVIDKFPISRPNLTFSTLTVSNMSPEDSSIYLCSVLRDRGKGYTFGSGTRLTVV.

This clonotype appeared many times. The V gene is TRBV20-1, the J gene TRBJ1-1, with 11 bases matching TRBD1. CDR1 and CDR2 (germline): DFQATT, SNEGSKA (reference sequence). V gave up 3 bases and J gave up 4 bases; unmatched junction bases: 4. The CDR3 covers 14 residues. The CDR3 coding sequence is TGCAGTGCTAGTTGGGGGACAGGGGGCACTGAAGCTTTCTTT. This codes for CSASWGTGGTEAFF.

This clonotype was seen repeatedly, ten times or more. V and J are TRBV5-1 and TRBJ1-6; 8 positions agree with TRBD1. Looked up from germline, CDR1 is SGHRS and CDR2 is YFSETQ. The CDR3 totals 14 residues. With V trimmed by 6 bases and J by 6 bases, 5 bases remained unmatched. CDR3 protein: CASKKQGGNSPLHF. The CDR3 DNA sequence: TGCGCCAGCAAGAAACAGGGGGGTAATTCACCCCTCCACTTT.

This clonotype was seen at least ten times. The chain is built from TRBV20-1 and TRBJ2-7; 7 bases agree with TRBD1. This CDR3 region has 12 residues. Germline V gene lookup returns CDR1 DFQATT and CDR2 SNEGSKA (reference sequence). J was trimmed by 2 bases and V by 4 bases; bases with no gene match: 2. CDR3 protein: CSATTGTYEQYF. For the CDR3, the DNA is TGCAGTGCTACGACAGGGACCTACGAGCAGTACTTC.

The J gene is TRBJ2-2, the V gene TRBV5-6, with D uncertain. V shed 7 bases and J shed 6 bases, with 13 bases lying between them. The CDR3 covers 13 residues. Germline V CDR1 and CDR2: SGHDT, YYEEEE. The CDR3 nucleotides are TGTGCCAGCGCCCTAGGGCGCCCCGGGGAGCTGTTTTTT. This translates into CASALGRPGELFF.

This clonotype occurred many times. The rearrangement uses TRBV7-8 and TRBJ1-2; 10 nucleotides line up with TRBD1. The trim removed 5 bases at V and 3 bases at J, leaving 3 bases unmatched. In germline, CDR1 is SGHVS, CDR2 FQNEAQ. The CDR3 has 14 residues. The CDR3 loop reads CASSRDRGDYGYTF. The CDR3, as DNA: TGTGCCAGCAGCCGGGACAGGGGAGACTATGGCTACACCTTC. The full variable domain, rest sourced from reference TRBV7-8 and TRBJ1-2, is GAGVSQSPRYKVAKRGQDVALRCDPISGHVSLFWYQQALGQGPEFLTYFQNEAQLDKSGLPSDRFFAERPEGSVSTLKIQRTQQEDSAVYLCASSRDRGDYGYTFGSGTRLTVV.

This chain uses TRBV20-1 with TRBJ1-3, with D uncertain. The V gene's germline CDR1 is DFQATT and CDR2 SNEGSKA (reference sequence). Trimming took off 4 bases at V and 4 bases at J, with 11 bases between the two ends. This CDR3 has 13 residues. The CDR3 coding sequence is TGCAGTGCTATTTCGCTTAAGGGAAACACCATATATTTT. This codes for CSAISLKGNTIYF.

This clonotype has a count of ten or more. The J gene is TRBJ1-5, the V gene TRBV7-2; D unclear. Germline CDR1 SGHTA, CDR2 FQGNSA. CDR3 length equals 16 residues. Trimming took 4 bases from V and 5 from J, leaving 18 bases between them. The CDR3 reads CASSSPVGVGHQPQHF. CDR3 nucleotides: TGTGCCAGCAGCTCCCCGGTGGGAGTAGGCCATCAGCCCCAGCATTTT.

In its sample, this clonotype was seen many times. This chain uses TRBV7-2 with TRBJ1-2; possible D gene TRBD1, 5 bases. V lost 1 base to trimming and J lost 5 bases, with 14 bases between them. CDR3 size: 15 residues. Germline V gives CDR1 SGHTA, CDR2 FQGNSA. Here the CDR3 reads CASSLGGVRAYGYTF. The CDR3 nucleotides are TGTGCCAGCAGCTTAGGGGGGGTAAGGGCATATGGCTACACCTTC.

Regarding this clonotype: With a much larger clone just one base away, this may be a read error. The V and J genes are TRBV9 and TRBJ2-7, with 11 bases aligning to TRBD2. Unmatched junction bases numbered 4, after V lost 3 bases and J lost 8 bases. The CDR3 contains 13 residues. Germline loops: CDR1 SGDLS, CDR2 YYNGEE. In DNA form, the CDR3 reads TGTGCCAGCAGCGCAGTAGCGGGAGGGCAGCAGTACTTC. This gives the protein CASSAVAGGQQYF.

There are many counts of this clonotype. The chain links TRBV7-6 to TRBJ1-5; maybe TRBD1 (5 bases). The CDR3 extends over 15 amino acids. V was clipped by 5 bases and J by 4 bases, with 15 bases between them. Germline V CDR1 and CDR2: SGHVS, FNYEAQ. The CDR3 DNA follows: TGTGCCAGCAGCCCCGGAGGGGTAGGGAATCAGCCCCAGCATTTT. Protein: CASSPGGVGNQPQHF.

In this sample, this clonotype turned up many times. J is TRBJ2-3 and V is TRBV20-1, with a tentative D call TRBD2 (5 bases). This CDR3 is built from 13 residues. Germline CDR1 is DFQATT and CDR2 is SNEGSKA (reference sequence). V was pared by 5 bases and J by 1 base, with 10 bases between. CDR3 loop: CSALEGGTDTQYF. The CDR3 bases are TGCAGTGCTCTAGAGGGCGGCACAGATACGCAGTATTTT.

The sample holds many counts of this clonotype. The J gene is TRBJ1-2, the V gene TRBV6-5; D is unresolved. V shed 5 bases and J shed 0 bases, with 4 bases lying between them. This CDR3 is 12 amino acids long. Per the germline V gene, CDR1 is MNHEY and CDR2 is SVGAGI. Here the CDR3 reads CASSTANYGYTF. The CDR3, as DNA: TGTGCCAGCAGTACAGCTAACTATGGCTACACCTTC.

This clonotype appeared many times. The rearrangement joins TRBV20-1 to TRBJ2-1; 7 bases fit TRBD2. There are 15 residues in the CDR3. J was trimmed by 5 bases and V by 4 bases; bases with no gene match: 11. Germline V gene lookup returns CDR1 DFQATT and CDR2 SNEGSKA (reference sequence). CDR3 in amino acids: CSAMGTGDYNNEQFF. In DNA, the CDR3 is TGCAGTGCTATGGGGACGGGGGACTACAACAATGAGCAGTTCTTC.